Below are 22 T cell receptor beta chains sequenced from a single sample in a study of T cells in women clearing cervical HPV infection. Some clones are missing from TCRdb's copy, which holds only in-frame ones; the method was immunoSEQ multiplex PCR. The sample totals 25,000 or so clones. Sequenced: blood buffy coat. These receptors were taken from a woman aged 18-69 years with a cervical HPV16 infection that either progressed to CIN3+ or cleared (not recorded which).

On this clone: The read terminates 3 residues before the CDR3 end, so the remaining end is supplied by the germline J gene. The chain joins TRBV19 to TRBJ2-7, with TRBD1 identical over 10 bases. The germline V gene encodes CDR1 LNHDA and CDR2 SQIVND (reference sequence). J was trimmed by 5 bases and V by 5 bases; bases with no gene match: 15. This CDR3 is 17 amino acids long. The part of the CDR3 DNA that was read is TGTGCCAGTAGTTCGTGGGCGGTGACAGGGGGCTCGGACGAG. Translation gives CASSSWAVTGGSDE. The whole CDR3 sequence is CASSSWAVTGGSDEQYF.

About this clone: The CDR3 end is not reached by the read, which stops 3 residues before it; the germline J gene fills it in. This chain uses TRBV5-4 with TRBJ1-1; TRBD1 matches at 7 bases. The length of the CDR3 is 12 residues. The germline CDR1 and CDR2 sequences are SGHNT and YYREEE (reference sequence). CDR3 loop: CASSEDRAEAFF. The part of the CDR3 DNA that was read is TGTGCCAGCAGCGAAGACAGGGCGGAA.

Remarks on this clone: The CDR3 end is not reached by the read, which stops 3 residues before it; the germline J gene fills it in. The chain is built from TRBV19 and TRBJ2-2; 11 positions agree with TRBD2. Losses at the gene ends were 7 bases for V and 4 bases for J; bases not matched to a gene: 11. CDR3 length equals 17 residues. Germline V CDR1 and CDR2: LNHDA, SQIVND (reference sequence). Incomplete CDR3 DNA: TGTGCCAGTACCTTTAGCGGGAGGGCCGTCGGCACCGGGGAG. It yields the protein CASTFSGRAVGTGE. The full-length CDR3 reads as CASTFSGRAVGTGELFF. The complete variable domain, with remaining parts taken from reference TRBV19 and TRBJ2-2, reads DGGITQSPKYLFRKEGQNVTLSCEQNLNHDAMYWYRQDPGQGLRLIYYSQIVNDFQKGDIAEGYSVSREKKESFPLTVTSAQKNPTAFYLCASTFSGRAVGTGELFFGEGSRLTVL.

Comment on this clone: The read gets to within 3 residues of the CDR3 end, and the germline J gene fills in the rest. This chain joins TRBV5-6 and TRBJ2-2, with 7 bases identical to TRBD1. Germline assignment: CDR1 SGHDT and CDR2 YYEEEE. The CDR3 is 15 amino acids. Losses at the gene ends were 5 bases for V and 1 base for J; bases not matched to a gene: 5. Partial CDR3 DNA: TGTGCCAGCAGACTCACAGGGGTGAACACCGGGGAG. It is translated as CASRLTGVNTGE. In full, the CDR3 reads CASRLTGVNTGELFF.

On this clone itself: The read comes to an end 3 residues before the CDR3 does, leaving the germline J gene to fill in the end. This rearrangement joins TRBV7-9 to TRBJ2-7, with TRBD2 as a possible D gene (5 bases). Trimming pared 5 bases from V and 0 bases from J, leaving 8 bases between. Germline CDR1 and CDR2: SEHNR and FQNEAQ (reference sequence). This CDR3 comprises 13 residues. Partial CDR3 DNA: TGTGCCAGCAGCGGACTGCCCTCCTACGAG. Protein sequence: CASSGLPSYE. The entire CDR3 protein reads CASSGLPSYEQYF.

Turning to this clone: Read sequence stops 3 residues before the CDR3 end, and the germline J gene provides the missing end. The chain recombines TRBV5-6 with TRBJ1-5; a possible D gene is TRBD1 (6 bases). This CDR3 comprises 15 residues. V shed 4 bases and J shed 0 bases, with 11 bases lying between them. Germline lookup yields CDR1 SGHDT and CDR2 YYEEEE. The CDR3 protein is CASSTGQLSNQPQHF. Partial CDR3 DNA: TGTGCCAGCAGCACTGGACAGCTTAGCAATCAGCCC. The full variable domain, with the rest looked up from reference TRBV5-6 and TRBJ1-5, is DAGVTQSPTHLIKTRGQQVTLRCSPKSGHDTVSWYQQALGQGPQFIFQYYEEEERQRGNFPDRFSGHQFPNYSSELNVNALLLGDSALYLCASSTGQLSNQPQHFGDGTRLSIL.

With regard to this clone: The CDR3 extends 3 residues past the end of the read, so its final part is completed from the germline J gene. The chain links TRBV19 to TRBJ1-2; TRBD1 matches at 9 bases. This CDR3 spans 18 amino acids. Germline CDR1 and CDR2: LNHDA and SQIVND (reference sequence). V lost 4 bases, J lost 1 base, and 13 bases stayed unmatched. CDR3 residues: CASSNPGQGQRGNYGYTF. The covered CDR3 bases are TGTGCCAGTAGTAACCCGGGACAGGGTCAGAGGGGTAACTATGGC.

On this clone itself: The read ends 3 residues shy of where the CDR3 ends; the end is completed using the germline J gene. This chain connects TRBV6-2 or TRBV6-3 to TRBJ1-2; 10 nucleotides agree with TRBD1. Looked up from germline, CDR1 is MNHEY and CDR2 is SVGEGT. V was clipped by 5 bases and J by 4 bases; unmatched bases: 10. This CDR3 is 16 amino acids long. CDR3 DNA (partial): TGTGCCAGCAGTCTACCGGGACAGGGGTCAGGCTATGGC. It specifies CASSLPGQGSGYG. The CDR3 in its entirety is CASSLPGQGSGYGYTF.

As regards this clone: The CDR3 extends 3 residues past the end of the read, so its final part is completed from the germline J gene. J is TRBJ2-3 and V is TRBV7-9; unclear D gene. The germline gives CDR1 SEHNR, CDR2 FQNEAQ (reference sequence). The V gene lost 1 base and the J gene lost 3 bases, with 5 bases spanning the gap. The CDR3 sequence is 13 residues long. The CDR3 sequence is CASSLDITDTQYF. The CDR3 DNA, read in part, is TGTGCCAGCAGCTTAGACATTACAGATACG.

A word on this clone: Read coverage stops 3 residues before the CDR3 terminus; the germline J gene supplies the remainder. J is TRBJ2-1 and V is TRBV20-1, with D tentatively TRBD2 (7 bases). The CDR3 has 17 residues. V was clipped by 5 bases and J by 6 bases, with 26 bases between them. CDR1 and CDR2 from the germline V gene are DFQATT and SNEGSKA (reference sequence). CDR3 protein: CSAPTPTSRTASNEQFF. The sequenced CDR3 bases are TGCAGTGCTCCCACCCCGACTAGCCGGACAGCATCCAATGAG.

Turning to this clone: The read finishes 3 residues shy of the CDR3 end, and the germline J gene is used to complete it. This chain connects TRBV7-3 to TRBJ2-2; no firm D call. The CDR3 sequence is 13 residues long. The V gene's germline CDR1 is SGHTA and CDR2 FQGTGA. V lost 6 bases to trimming and J lost 1 base, with 6 bases between them. The CDR3 protein is CASSNKNTGELFF. The CDR3 DNA, read in part, is TGTGCCAGCAGTAACAAGAACACCGGGGAG.

Worth noting for this clone: One junction end disagrees with the germline gene, perhaps due to a read error. This CDR3 reads CASSQETRGETQYF. The CDR3 DNA, read in part, is TGCGCCAGCAGCCAAGAGACGCGGGGTGAGACC. The chain carries TRBV4-2 and TRBJ2-5; D is perhaps TRBD2 (6 bases). The read stops 3 residues short of the end of the CDR3; the missing end is completed from the germline J gene. Germline-derived CDR1 and CDR2 are LGHNA and YNFKEQ. CDR3 size: 14 residues.

About this clone itself: The read falls 3 residues short of the CDR3 end, and the missing part is taken from the germline J gene. This chain connects TRBV12-3 or TRBV12-4 to TRBJ1-4, with D possibly matching TRBD1 (6 bases). V was trimmed by 5 bases and J by 4 bases, leaving 11 bases between them. The CDR3 runs 14 residues. The CDR3 loop is CASSVQGLNEKLFF. The CDR3 bases that were read are TGTGCCAGCAGTGTACAGGGTCTTAATGAAAAA.

Points on this clone: The read ends 3 residues before the CDR3 terminus; that terminus is restored from the germline J gene. The V call is TRBV5-1, the J call TRBJ2-6, with no clear D. Germline assignment: CDR1 SGHRS and CDR2 YFSETQ. The V end was cut by 0 bases, the J end by 0 bases, with 10 bases between. The CDR3 sequence is 17 residues long. This chain's CDR3 is CASSLAAHSSGANVLTF. CDR3 DNA, as far as it was read: TGCGCCAGCAGCTTGGCCGCACACAGCTCTGGGGCCAACGTC. Full variable domain (remainder filled in from reference TRBV5-1 and TRBJ2-6): KAGVTQTPRYLIKTRGQQVTLSCSPISGHRSVSWYQQTPGQGLQFLFEYFSETQRNKGNFPGRFSGRQFSNSRSEMNVSTLELGDSALYLCASSLAAHSSGANVLTFGAGSRLTVL.

About this clone: The read falls 3 residues short of the CDR3 end, and the missing part is taken from the germline J gene. This chain joins TRBV5-1 and TRBJ2-2; D gene unclear. V was pared by 4 bases and J by 5 bases, with 6 bases between. CDR1 is SGHRS, CDR2 YFSETQ, per germline. The CDR3 loop spans 12 amino acids. CDR3 DNA (partial): TGCGCCAGCAGCAAGAGGACCGGGGAG. Protein product: CASSKRTGE. The full-length CDR3 reads as CASSKRTGELFF. The full variable domain, completed using reference TRBV5-1 and TRBJ2-2, is KAGVTQTPRYLIKTRGQQVTLSCSPISGHRSVSWYQQTPGQGLQFLFEYFSETQRNKGNFPGRFSGRQFSNSRSEMNVSTLELGDSALYLCASSKRTGELFFGEGSRLTVL.

Note on this clone: The read gets to within 3 residues of the CDR3 end, and the germline J gene fills in the rest. The chain uses TRBV18 and TRBJ2-2; 8 bases line up with TRBD1. CDR3 size: 16 residues. Trimming cost V 3 bases and J 6 bases; bases outside gene matches: 9. Germline loops: CDR1 KGHSH, CDR2 LQKENI. CDR3 sequence reads: CASSPFGQGSSGELFF. The CDR3 bases that were read are TGTGCCAGCTCACCCTTCGGACAGGGTTCCTCCGGGGAG.

With respect to this clone: The read is 3 residues too short to cover the CDR3 end, so that end is filled in from the germline J gene. The V and J genes are TRBV6-2 or TRBV6-3 and TRBJ1-5; 11 bases map to TRBD1. Germline assignment: CDR1 MNHEY and CDR2 SVGEGT. V dropped 8 bases and J dropped 1; count of bases not matched to a gene: 7. The CDR3 is 16 residues long. CDR3: CASGRGTGGSNQPQHF. Partial CDR3 DNA: TGTGCCAGCGGCCGCGGGACAGGGGGGAGCAATCAGCCC.

With regard to this clone: The read falls 3 residues short of the CDR3 end, and the missing part is taken from the germline J gene. V usage is TRBV4-2 and J usage is TRBJ2-7; maybe TRBD1 (6 bases). Germline CDR1 reads LGHNA; CDR2 reads YNFKEQ. V lost 3 bases and J lost 0, with 15 bases in between. This CDR3 is 16 amino acids long. CDR3 bases read: TGTGCCAGCAGCCACCTTAGACAGGAAAGCTCCTACGAG. Translated: CASSHLRQESSYE. In full, the CDR3 is CASSHLRQESSYEQYF.

With regard to this clone: Read sequence stops 3 residues before the CDR3 end, and the germline J gene provides the missing end. Other DNA sequences in the same sample also yield this CDR3. The chain recombines TRBV19 with TRBJ1-3; TRBD1 matches at 7 bases. In germline, CDR1 is LNHDA, CDR2 SQIVND (reference sequence). The CDR3 length is 15 residues. The sequenced part of the CDR3 DNA is TGTGCCAGTAGCCGGGACAGCCCTTCTCGAAGCACT. It yields the protein CASSRDSPSRST. In full, the CDR3 is CASSRDSPSRSTIYF.

A note on this clone: Sequencing ends 3 residues short of the CDR3 end; the germline J gene provides the rest. The chain couples TRBV18 to TRBJ2-7; 12 positions match TRBD2. V shed 1 base and J 6 bases; nucleotides not matched to a gene: 10. This CDR3 has 17 residues. Looked up from germline, CDR1 is KGHSH and CDR2 is LQKENI. This chain's CDR3 is CASSPLSSGRARPEQYF. The sequenced CDR3 bases are TGTGCCAGCTCACCACTGTCTAGCGGGAGGGCCCGACCCGAG.

Regarding this clone: Read sequence stops 3 residues before the CDR3 end, and the germline J gene provides the missing end. This chain uses TRBV7-6 with TRBJ2-3, with 7 bases that match TRBD1. CDR3 length equals 16 residues. Germline V CDR1 and CDR2: SGHVS, FNYEAQ. V was pared by 1 base and J by 5 bases, with 9 bases of the junction left unmatched. CDR3: CASSLGQGIGLDTQYF. CDR3 DNA, as far as it was read: TGTGCCAGCAGCTTAGGACAGGGCATAGGGTTAGATACG. The full variable domain, its missing parts supplied by reference TRBV7-6 and TRBJ2-3, is GAGVSQSPRYKVTKRGQDVALRCDPISGHVSLYWYRQALGQGPEFLTYFNYEAQQDKSGLPNDRFSAERPEGSISTLTIQRTEQRDSAMYRCASSLGQGIGLDTQYFGPGTRLTVL.

With regard to this clone: The read gets to within 3 residues of the CDR3 end, and the germline J gene fills in the rest. This chain connects TRBV11-2 to TRBJ2-5; weak D call: TRBD1 (5 bases). Germline V gene data show CDR1 as SGHAT and CDR2 as FQNNGV. This CDR3 has 15 amino acids. V lost 5 bases and J 3 bases, leaving 16 bases between the germline ends. The CDR3 reads CASSGAEGPKETQYF. Incomplete CDR3 DNA: TGTGCCAGCAGCGGGGCGGAAGGGCCCAAAGAGACC.